This T cell receptor (beta chain) was sequenced during a study of T cell responses to AZD1222 COVID-19 vaccine. Profiled with immunoSEQ multiplex PCR; TCRdb holds only in-frame clones, not every one. Counted here are some 130,000 clones, 90% occurring once; the ten biggest clones make up about 7%. Comments on this clone: Antigen: not known.

Study-level findings and limits: Possibly, clonal diversity was underestimated; donors were largely white British and included more females. Repertoire sampling occurred only after the peak T cell response. Distributed over spike, vaccine-associated CD4 TCRs predominated at 160-218 and 743-854.

The receptor was derived from an adult in good health. The material sequenced was peripheral blood, taken on day 0 of AZD1222 vaccination.

The CDR3 bases are TGTGCCAGCTCACCAGTCGGCAATTCACCCCTCCACTTT. It is translated as CASSPVGNSPLHF. This chain joins TRBV18 and TRBJ1-6; D not certain. Germline CDR1 and CDR2: KGHSH and LQKENI. CDR3 length equals 13 residues. V was trimmed by 2 bases and J by 7 bases, leaving 6 bases between them.